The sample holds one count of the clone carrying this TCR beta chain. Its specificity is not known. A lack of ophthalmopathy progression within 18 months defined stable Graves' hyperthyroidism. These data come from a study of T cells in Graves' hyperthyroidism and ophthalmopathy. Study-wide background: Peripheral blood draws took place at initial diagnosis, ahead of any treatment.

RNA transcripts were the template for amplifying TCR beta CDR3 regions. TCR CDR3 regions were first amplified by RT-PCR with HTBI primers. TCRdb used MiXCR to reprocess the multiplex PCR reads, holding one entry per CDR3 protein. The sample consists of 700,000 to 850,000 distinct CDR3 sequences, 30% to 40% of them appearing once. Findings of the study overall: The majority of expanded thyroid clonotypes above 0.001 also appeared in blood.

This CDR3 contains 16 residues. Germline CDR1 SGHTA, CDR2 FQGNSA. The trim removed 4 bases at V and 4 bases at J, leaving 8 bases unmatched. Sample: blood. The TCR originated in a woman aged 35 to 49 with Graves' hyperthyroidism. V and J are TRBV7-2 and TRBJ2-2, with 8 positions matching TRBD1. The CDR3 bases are TGTGCCAGCAGCTCCCCCGGACAGGGATCCACCGGGGAGCTGTTTTTT. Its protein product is CASSSPGQGSTGELFF. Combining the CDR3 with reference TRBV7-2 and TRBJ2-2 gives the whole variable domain GAGVSQSPSNKVTEKGKDVELRCDPISGHTALYWYRQSLGQGLEFLIYFQGNSAPDKSGLPSDRFSAERTGGSVSTLTIQRTQQEDSAVYLCASSSPGQGSTGELFFGEGSRLTVL.